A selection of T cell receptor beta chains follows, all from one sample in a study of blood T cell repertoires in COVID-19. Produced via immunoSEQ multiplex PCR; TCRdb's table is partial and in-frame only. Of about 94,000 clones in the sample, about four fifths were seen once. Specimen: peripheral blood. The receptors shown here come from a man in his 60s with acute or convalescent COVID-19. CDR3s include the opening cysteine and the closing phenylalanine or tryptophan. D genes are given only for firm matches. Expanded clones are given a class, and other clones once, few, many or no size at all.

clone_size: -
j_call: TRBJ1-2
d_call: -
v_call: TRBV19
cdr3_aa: CASSRSERGHGYTF
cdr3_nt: TGTGCCAGTAGTCGAAGCGAAAGGGGCCATGGCTACACCTTC

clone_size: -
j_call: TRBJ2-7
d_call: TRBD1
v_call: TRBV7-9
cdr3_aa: CASSLRWDSYEQYF
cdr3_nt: TGTGCCAGCAGCTTAAGGTGGGACAGCTACGAGCAGTACTTC

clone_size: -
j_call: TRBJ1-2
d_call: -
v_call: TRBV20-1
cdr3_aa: CSASESYGYTF
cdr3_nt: TGCAGTGCTTCGGAGTCCTATGGCTACACCTTC

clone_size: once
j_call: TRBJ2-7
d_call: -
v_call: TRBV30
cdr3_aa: CAWSVGAGSHEQYF
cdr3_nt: TGTGCCTGGAGTGTAGGAGCAGGGTCCCACGAGCAGTACTTC

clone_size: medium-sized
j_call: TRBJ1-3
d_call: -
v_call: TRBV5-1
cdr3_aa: CASRRNRDSGNTIYF
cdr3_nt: TGCGCCAGCAGACGTAACAGGGACTCTGGAAACACCATATATTTT

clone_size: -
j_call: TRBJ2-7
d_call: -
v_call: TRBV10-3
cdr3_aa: CAIRPGHAYEQYF
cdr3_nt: TGTGCCATCAGGCCGGGACATGCCTACGAGCAGTACTTC

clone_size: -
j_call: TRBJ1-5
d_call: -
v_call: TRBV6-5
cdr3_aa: CASSYWGHNSNQPQHF
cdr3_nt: TGTGCCAGCAGTTACTGGGGACATAATAGCAATCAGCCCCAGCATTTT

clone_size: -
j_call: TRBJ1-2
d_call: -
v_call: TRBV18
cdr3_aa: CASSPSREPPYTF
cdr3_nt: TGTGCCAGCTCACCTTCCAGGGAACCCCCCTACACCTTC

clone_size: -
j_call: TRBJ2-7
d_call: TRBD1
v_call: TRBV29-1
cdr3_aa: CSVAQGADEQYF
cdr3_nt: TGCAGCGTCGCACAGGGGGCTGACGAGCAGTACTTC

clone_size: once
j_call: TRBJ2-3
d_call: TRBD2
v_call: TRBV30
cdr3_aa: CAWRLYSGGRDTQYF
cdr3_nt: TGTGCCTGGAGGCTCTATAGCGGGGGAAGGGATACGCAGTATTTT

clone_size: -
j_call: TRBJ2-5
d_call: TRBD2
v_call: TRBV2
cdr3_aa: CASSEEGLAGETQYF
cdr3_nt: TGTGCCAGCAGTGAAGAGGGACTAGCGGGAGAGACCCAGTACTTC

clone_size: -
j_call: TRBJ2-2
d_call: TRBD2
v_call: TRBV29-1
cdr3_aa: CSAHGTSGGMNTGELFF
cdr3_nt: TGCAGCGCCCATGGGACTAGCGGGGGGATGAACACCGGGGAGCTGTTTTTT

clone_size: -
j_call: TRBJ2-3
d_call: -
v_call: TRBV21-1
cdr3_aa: CASSKDSGGAPDTQYF
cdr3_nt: TGTGCCAGCAGCAAAGACTCCGGGGGGGCCCCAGATACGCAGTATTTT

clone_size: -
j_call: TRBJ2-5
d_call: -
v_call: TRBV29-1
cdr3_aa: CSVERPGFSQETQYF
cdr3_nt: TGCAGCGTTGAGCGTCCCGGGTTTTCTCAAGAGACCCAGTACTTC

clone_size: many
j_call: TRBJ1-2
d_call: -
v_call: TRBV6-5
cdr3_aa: CASRMDPGRGYTF
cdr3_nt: TGTGCCAGCAGAATGGACCCGGGAAGGGGCTACACCTTC

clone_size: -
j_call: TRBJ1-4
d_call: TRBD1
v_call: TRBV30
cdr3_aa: CAWSVRGGQKNEKLFF
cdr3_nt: TGTGCCTGGAGTGTTCGGGGGGGACAGAAGAATGAAAAACTGTTTTTT

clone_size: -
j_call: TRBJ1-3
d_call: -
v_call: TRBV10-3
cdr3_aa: CATGAGTFSSGNTIYF
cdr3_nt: TGTGCCACCGGAGCCGGGACTTTCAGCTCTGGAAACACCATATATTTT

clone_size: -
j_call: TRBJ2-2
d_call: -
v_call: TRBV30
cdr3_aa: CAWTYGSTGELFF
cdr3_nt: TGTGCCTGGACCTATGGGAGCACCGGGGAGCTGTTTTTT

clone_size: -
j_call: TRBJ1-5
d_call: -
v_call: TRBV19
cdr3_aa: CASIETGINQPQHF
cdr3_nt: TGTGCCAGTATTGAGACAGGCATCAATCAGCCCCAGCATTTT

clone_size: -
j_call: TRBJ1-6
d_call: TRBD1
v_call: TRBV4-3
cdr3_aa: CASSHDAAGTASSPLHF
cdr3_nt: TGCGCCAGCAGCCATGACGCGGCCGGGACAGCCTCTTCACCCCTCCACTTT

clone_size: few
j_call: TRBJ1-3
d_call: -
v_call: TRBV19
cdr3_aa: CASSTRATISGNTIYF
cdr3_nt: TGTGCCAGTAGTACGAGGGCCACAATCTCTGGAAACACCATATATTTT

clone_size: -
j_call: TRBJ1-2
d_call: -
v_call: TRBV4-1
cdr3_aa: CASSPGGDDYGYTF
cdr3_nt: TGCGCCAGCAGCCCCGGGGGGGACGACTATGGCTACACCTTC

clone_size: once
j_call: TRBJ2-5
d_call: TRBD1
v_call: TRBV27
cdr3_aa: CASSFGQGETQYF
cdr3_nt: TGTGCCAGCAGTTTTGGACAGGGGGAGACCCAGTACTTC

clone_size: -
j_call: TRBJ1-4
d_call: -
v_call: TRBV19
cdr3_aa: CASSTRQVQEKLFF
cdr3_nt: TGTGCCAGTAGTACCCGACAGGTCCAGGAAAAACTGTTTTTT

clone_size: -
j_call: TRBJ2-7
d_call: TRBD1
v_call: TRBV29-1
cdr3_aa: CSVERTGASYEQYF
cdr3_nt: TGCAGCGTTGAACGGACAGGGGCGTCCTACGAGCAGTACTTC

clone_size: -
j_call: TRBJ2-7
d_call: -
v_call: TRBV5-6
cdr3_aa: CASSYRYEQYF
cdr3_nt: TGTGCCAGCAGTTACAGGTACGAGCAGTACTTC